This T cell receptor beta chain came from a study of cytomegalovirus exposure and HLA in healthy donors. 13 Jbeta primers and 60 Vbeta primers were used for the PCR. Profiling relied on immunoSEQ multiplex PCR, and the TCRdb table lists in-frame clones only, not all of them. Here the sample spans about 130,000 clones, approximately 80% being singletons. The CDR3 totals 14 residues. V gave up 6 bases and J gave up 5 bases; unmatched junction bases: 8. Germline CDR1 and CDR2: MDHEN and SYDVKM. This clone was picked up a small number of times. The sequence was obtained from a man between 50 and 59 years old in good health and CMV-seronegative. The sequenced sample consisted of PBMCs. The chain combines TRBV28 with TRBJ1-1, with 8 nucleotides matching TRBD1. DNA for the CDR3: TGTGCCAGCAGACCCGACAGGGGCGTAACTGAAGCTTTCTTT. Its translation: CASRPDRGVTEAFF.